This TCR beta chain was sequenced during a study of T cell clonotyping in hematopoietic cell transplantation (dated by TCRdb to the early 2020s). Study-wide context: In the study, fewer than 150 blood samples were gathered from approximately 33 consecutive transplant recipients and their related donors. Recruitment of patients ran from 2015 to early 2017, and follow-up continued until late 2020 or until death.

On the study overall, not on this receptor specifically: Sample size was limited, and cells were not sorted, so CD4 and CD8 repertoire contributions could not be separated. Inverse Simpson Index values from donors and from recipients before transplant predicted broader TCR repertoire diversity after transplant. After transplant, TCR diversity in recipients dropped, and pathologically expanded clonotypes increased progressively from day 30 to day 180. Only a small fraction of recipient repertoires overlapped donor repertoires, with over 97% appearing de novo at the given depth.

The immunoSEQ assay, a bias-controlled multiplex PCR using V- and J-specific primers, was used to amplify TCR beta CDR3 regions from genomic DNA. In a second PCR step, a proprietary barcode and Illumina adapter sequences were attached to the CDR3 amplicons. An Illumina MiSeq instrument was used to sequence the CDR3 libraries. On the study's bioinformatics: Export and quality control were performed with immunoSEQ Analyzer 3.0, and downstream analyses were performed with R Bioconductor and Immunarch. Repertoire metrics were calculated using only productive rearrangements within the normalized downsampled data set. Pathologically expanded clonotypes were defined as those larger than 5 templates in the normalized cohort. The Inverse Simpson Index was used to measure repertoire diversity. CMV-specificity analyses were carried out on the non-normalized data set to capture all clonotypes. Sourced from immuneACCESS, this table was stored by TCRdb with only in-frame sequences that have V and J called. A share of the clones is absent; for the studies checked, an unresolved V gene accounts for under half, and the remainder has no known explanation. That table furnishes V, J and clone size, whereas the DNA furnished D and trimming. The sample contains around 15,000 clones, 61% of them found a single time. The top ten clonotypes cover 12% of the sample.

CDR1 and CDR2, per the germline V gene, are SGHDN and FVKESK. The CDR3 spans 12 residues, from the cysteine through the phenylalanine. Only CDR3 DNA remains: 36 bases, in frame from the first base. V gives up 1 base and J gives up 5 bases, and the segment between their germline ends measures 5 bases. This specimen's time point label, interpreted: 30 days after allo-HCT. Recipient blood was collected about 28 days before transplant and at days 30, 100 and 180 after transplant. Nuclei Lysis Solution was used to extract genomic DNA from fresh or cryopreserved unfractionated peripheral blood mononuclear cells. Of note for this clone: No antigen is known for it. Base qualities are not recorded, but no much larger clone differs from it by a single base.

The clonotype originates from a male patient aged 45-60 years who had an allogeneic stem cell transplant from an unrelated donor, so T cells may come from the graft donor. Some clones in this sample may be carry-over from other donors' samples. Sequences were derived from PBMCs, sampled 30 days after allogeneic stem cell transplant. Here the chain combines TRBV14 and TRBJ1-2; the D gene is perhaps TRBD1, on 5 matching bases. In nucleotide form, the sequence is TGTGCCAGCAGCCAAGGACAGTATGGCTACACCTTC. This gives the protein CASSQGQYGYTF.